The rows below give T cell receptor beta chains drawn from one sample of a study of blood T cell repertoires in COVID-19. The repertoire was sequenced with immunoSEQ multiplex PCR; TCRdb's copy has only in-frame clones and lacks some. The profile shows about 69,000 clones, roughly 87% of them singletons. The sample was peripheral blood. The receptors come from a woman aged 50 to 65 with active COVID-19. The CDR3 runs from the conserved cysteine through the conserved F or W. D genes are given only for firm matches. The listing skips clone size in some rows; elsewhere it reads once, few, many or a size class.

j_gene: TRBJ1-1; abundance: NA; v_gene: TRBV15; len: 13; d_gene: NA; CDR3nt: TGTGCCACCAGCAGCCCCACGGGGTCCAGAGCTTTCTTT; CDR3aa: CATSSPTGSRAFF
j_gene: TRBJ2-5; abundance: NA; v_gene: TRBV3-1/TRBV3-2; len: 18; d_gene: TRBD2; CDR3nt: TGTGCCAGCAGCCAATCCGGGACTAGCGGGAGAATGGCAAAGACCCAGTACTTC; CDR3aa: CASSQSGTSGRMAKTQYF
j_gene: TRBJ2-3; abundance: NA; v_gene: TRBV3-1/TRBV3-2; len: 17; d_gene: TRBD2; CDR3nt: TGTGCCAGCAGCCCCCAGGGGTTAGCGGGAGGGGAGGATACGCAGTATTTT; CDR3aa: CASSPQGLAGGEDTQYF
j_gene: TRBJ2-3; abundance: NA; v_gene: TRBV10-3; len: 15; d_gene: TRBD1; CDR3nt: TGTGCCATCACCGCCGGGACAGGGGTGGCAGATACGCAGTATTTT; CDR3aa: CAITAGTGVADTQYF
j_gene: TRBJ2-1; abundance: NA; v_gene: TRBV7-2; len: 16; d_gene: TRBD2; CDR3nt: TGTGCCAGCAGCTTAGGGAGGACTAGCGGGCAAGATGAGCAGTTCTTC; CDR3aa: CASSLGRTSGQDEQFF
j_gene: TRBJ2-3; abundance: NA; v_gene: TRBV5-1; len: 17; d_gene: TRBD2; CDR3nt: TGCGCCAGCAGCTTGCCTGTGGCGGGAGGGCTAGGAGATACGCAGTATTTT; CDR3aa: CASSLPVAGGLGDTQYF
j_gene: TRBJ2-2; abundance: NA; v_gene: TRBV11-3; len: 13; d_gene: NA; CDR3nt: TGTGCCAGCAGCTTAGATCAGGGAGGGGAGCTGTTTTTT; CDR3aa: CASSLDQGGELFF
j_gene: TRBJ1-1; abundance: few; v_gene: TRBV19; len: 15; d_gene: TRBD1; CDR3nt: TGTGCCAGTAGTATAAGGGGGCAGGAGAACACTGAAGCTTTCTTT; CDR3aa: CASSIRGQENTEAFF
j_gene: TRBJ1-5; abundance: NA; v_gene: TRBV30; len: 15; d_gene: NA; CDR3nt: TGTGCCTGGAGTGTAATTGACAGGAACAATCAGCCCCAGCATTTT; CDR3aa: CAWSVIDRNNQPQHF
j_gene: TRBJ2-1; abundance: NA; v_gene: TRBV19; len: 17; d_gene: TRBD2; CDR3nt: TGTGCCAGTACCCTGCGAGTAGCGGGAGGGTCCTACAATGAGCAGTTCTTC; CDR3aa: CASTLRVAGGSYNEQFF
j_gene: TRBJ2-5; abundance: NA; v_gene: TRBV5-5; len: 18; d_gene: TRBD1; CDR3nt: TGTGCCAGCAGCGAAATTGCGGGGGGACAGGGGATGGGAGAGACCCAGTACTTC; CDR3aa: CASSEIAGGQGMGETQYF
j_gene: TRBJ1-6; abundance: NA; v_gene: TRBV12-3/TRBV12-4; len: 13; d_gene: TRBD1; CDR3nt: TGTGCCAGCAGCCTGGACAGGGGTTCACCCCTCCACTTT; CDR3aa: CASSLDRGSPLHF
j_gene: TRBJ2-4; abundance: NA; v_gene: TRBV10-1; len: 14; d_gene: NA; CDR3nt: TGCGCCAGCAGTGATACTTTAGCCAAAAACATTCAGTACTTC; CDR3aa: CASSDTLAKNIQYF
j_gene: TRBJ2-5; abundance: NA; v_gene: TRBV9; len: 14; d_gene: NA; CDR3nt: TGTGCCAGCAGCGTATATGTGGGAGTGGAGACCCAGTACTTC; CDR3aa: CASSVYVGVETQYF
j_gene: TRBJ1-5; abundance: NA; v_gene: TRBV15; len: 16; d_gene: TRBD1; CDR3nt: TGTGCCACCAGCGGGTTACAGGGGGCCGTGGACCAGCCCCAGCATTTT; CDR3aa: CATSGLQGAVDQPQHF
j_gene: TRBJ2-1; abundance: once; v_gene: TRBV27; len: 14; d_gene: TRBD2; CDR3nt: TGTGCCAGCAAAGCGGGGGCTTTAGGGAATGAGCAGTTCTTC; CDR3aa: CASKAGALGNEQFF
j_gene: TRBJ1-2; abundance: NA; v_gene: TRBV18; len: 13; d_gene: NA; CDR3nt: TGTGCCAGCTCAGCCGGGACTAACTATGGCTACACCTTC; CDR3aa: CASSAGTNYGYTF
j_gene: TRBJ2-3; abundance: NA; v_gene: TRBV24-1; len: 19; d_gene: TRBD2; CDR3nt: TGTGCCACCGGGTACTATGTAAAGCGGGAGGGCCGGAACACAGATACGCAGTATTTT; CDR3aa: CATGYYVKREGRNTDTQYF
j_gene: TRBJ2-7; abundance: NA; v_gene: TRBV19; len: 14; d_gene: TRBD1; CDR3nt: TGTGCCAGTTCCCGGACAGGGGTCTCCTACGAGCAGTACTTC; CDR3aa: CASSRTGVSYEQYF
j_gene: TRBJ2-7; abundance: NA; v_gene: TRBV19; len: 16; d_gene: TRBD2; CDR3nt: TGTGCCAGTAGTACCGTTACTAGCGGGAGGTCCTACGAGCAGTACTTC; CDR3aa: CASSTVTSGRSYEQYF
j_gene: TRBJ1-1; abundance: NA; v_gene: TRBV29-1; len: 11; d_gene: NA; CDR3nt: TGCAGCGTAGAACAAAACACTGAAGCTTTCTTT; CDR3aa: CSVEQNTEAFF
j_gene: TRBJ1-3; abundance: NA; v_gene: TRBV3-1/TRBV3-2; len: 12; d_gene: TRBD1; CDR3nt: TGTGCCAGCATGGGACAGCTGAACACCATATATTTT; CDR3aa: CASMGQLNTIYF
j_gene: TRBJ2-3; abundance: NA; v_gene: TRBV14; len: 17; d_gene: TRBD2; CDR3nt: TGTGCCAGCAGCCAACGAGGGACTAGCGGTAGCACAGATACGCAGTATTTT; CDR3aa: CASSQRGTSGSTDTQYF
j_gene: TRBJ1-2; abundance: NA; v_gene: TRBV28; len: 15; d_gene: NA; CDR3nt: TGTGCCAGCAGTTTGGGCAGGGGCGCATCCTATGGCTACACCTTC; CDR3aa: CASSLGRGASYGYTF
j_gene: TRBJ2-2; abundance: NA; v_gene: TRBV24-1; len: 16; d_gene: NA; CDR3nt: TGTGCCACCAGTGATCCCGGACTGTCTAACACCGGGGAGCTGTTTTTT; CDR3aa: CATSDPGLSNTGELFF
j_gene: TRBJ1-1; abundance: NA; v_gene: TRBV6-5; len: 15; d_gene: NA; CDR3nt: TGTGCCAGCATTCTAGTTACAGGGAAGGGGACTGAAGCTTTCTTT; CDR3aa: CASILVTGKGTEAFF
j_gene: TRBJ1-4; abundance: NA; v_gene: TRBV9; len: 15; d_gene: TRBD1; CDR3nt: TGTGCCAGCAGCACGCGACAGGGGACTAATGAAAAACTGTTTTTT; CDR3aa: CASSTRQGTNEKLFF
j_gene: TRBJ1-3; abundance: NA; v_gene: TRBV7-9; len: 16; d_gene: NA; CDR3nt: TGTGCCAGCAGCTCCCCTTCGAGCCCCTCTGGAAACACCATATATTTT; CDR3aa: CASSSPSSPSGNTIYF
j_gene: TRBJ2-7; abundance: few; v_gene: TRBV15; len: 15; d_gene: NA; CDR3nt: TGTGCCACCAGCAGTCGGGACATCGGTCCAATCGAGCAGTACTTC; CDR3aa: CATSSRDIGPIEQYF
j_gene: TRBJ2-3; abundance: NA; v_gene: TRBV4-2; len: 18; d_gene: TRBD2; CDR3nt: TGTGCCAGCAGCCAAGATGGTCAGATAGCGGGAGTCACAGATACGCAGTATTTT; CDR3aa: CASSQDGQIAGVTDTQYF
j_gene: TRBJ2-1; abundance: NA; v_gene: TRBV7-8; len: 16; d_gene: TRBD2; CDR3nt: TGTGCCAGCAGCTTAGATGGGCGGGAGGCCTACAATGAGCAGTTCTTC; CDR3aa: CASSLDGREAYNEQFF
j_gene: TRBJ1-1; abundance: NA; v_gene: TRBV10-3; len: 13; d_gene: NA; CDR3nt: TGTGCCATCAGCGGACTCTCCCCGACTGAAGCTTTCTTT; CDR3aa: CAISGLSPTEAFF
j_gene: TRBJ1-1; abundance: NA; v_gene: TRBV4-2; len: 15; d_gene: TRBD1; CDR3nt: TGTGCCAGCAGCCAAGAGTCGACAGGGGGCACTGAAGCTTTCTTT; CDR3aa: CASSQESTGGTEAFF
j_gene: TRBJ1-1; abundance: NA; v_gene: TRBV21-1; len: 15; d_gene: NA; CDR3nt: TGTGCCAGCAGCAGCAGGGATAACCAGGGCACTGAAGCTTTCTTT; CDR3aa: CASSSRDNQGTEAFF
j_gene: TRBJ2-7; abundance: once; v_gene: TRBV5-1; len: 14; d_gene: TRBD2; CDR3nt: TGCGCCAGCAGCTTTAGCGGGACGGCCTACGAGCAGTACTTC; CDR3aa: CASSFSGTAYEQYF
j_gene: TRBJ2-7; abundance: NA; v_gene: TRBV21-1; len: 20; d_gene: NA; CDR3nt: TGTGCCAGCAGCAAAGGGGAGGCTATGGTTCGGGCGAGGAGCTCCTACGAGCAGTACTTC; CDR3aa: CASSKGEAMVRARSSYEQYF
j_gene: TRBJ2-3; abundance: few; v_gene: TRBV6-6; len: 15; d_gene: NA; CDR3nt: TGTGCCAGCAGTTACCGGTCTACCCTCACAGATACGCAGTATTTT; CDR3aa: CASSYRSTLTDTQYF
j_gene: TRBJ2-1; abundance: NA; v_gene: TRBV7-9; len: 14; d_gene: TRBD2; CDR3nt: TGTGCCAGCAGCAACCGGACTAGCGGGAATGAGCAGTTCTTC; CDR3aa: CASSNRTSGNEQFF
j_gene: TRBJ2-2; abundance: NA; v_gene: TRBV2; len: 15; d_gene: TRBD1; CDR3nt: TGTGCCAGCGGGGGACAGAGAACGAACACCGGGGAGCTGTTTTTT; CDR3aa: CASGGQRTNTGELFF
j_gene: TRBJ2-5; abundance: NA; v_gene: TRBV7-6; len: 14; d_gene: NA; CDR3nt: TGTGCCAGCGAGAGGGCCATTCCTCAAGAGACCCAGTACTTC; CDR3aa: CASERAIPQETQYF
j_gene: TRBJ2-2; abundance: NA; v_gene: TRBV2; len: 14; d_gene: NA; CDR3nt: TGTGCCAGCAGTGGGAACAGGGCCACCGGGGAGCTGTTTTTT; CDR3aa: CASSGNRATGELFF
j_gene: TRBJ2-4; abundance: NA; v_gene: TRBV3-1/TRBV3-2; len: 15; d_gene: TRBD2; CDR3nt: TGTGCCAGCGGCGGGACTAGCGCCACAAAAAACATTCAGTACTTC; CDR3aa: CASGGTSATKNIQYF